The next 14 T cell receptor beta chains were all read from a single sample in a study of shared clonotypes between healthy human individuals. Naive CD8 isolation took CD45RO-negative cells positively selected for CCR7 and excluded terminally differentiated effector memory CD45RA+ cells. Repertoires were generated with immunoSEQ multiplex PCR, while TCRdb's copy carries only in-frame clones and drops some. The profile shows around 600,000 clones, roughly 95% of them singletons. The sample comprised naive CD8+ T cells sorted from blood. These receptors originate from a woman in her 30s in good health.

The CDR3: CASSLDYGTGLTDTQYF. DNA of the CDR3: TGTGCCAGCAGCTTGGATTACGGGACAGGGTTGACGGATACGCAGTATTTT. This chain joins TRBV5-4 and TRBJ2-3; 9 bases match TRBD1. Trimming removed 0 bases from V and 6 bases from J; junction bases left unmatched: 11. Germline V gene lookup returns CDR1 SGHNT and CDR2 YYREEE (reference sequence). The CDR3 sequence is 17 residues long.

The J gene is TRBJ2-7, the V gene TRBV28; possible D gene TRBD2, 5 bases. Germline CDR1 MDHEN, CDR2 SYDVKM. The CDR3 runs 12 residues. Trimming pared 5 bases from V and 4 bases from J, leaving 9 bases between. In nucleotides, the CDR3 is TGTGCCAGCAGTACAGACTATTACGAGCAGTACTTC. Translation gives CASSTDYYEQYF.

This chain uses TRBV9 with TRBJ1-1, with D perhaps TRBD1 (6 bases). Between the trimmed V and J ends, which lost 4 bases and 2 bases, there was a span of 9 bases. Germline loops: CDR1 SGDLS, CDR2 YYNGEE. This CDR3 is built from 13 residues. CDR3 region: CASSRDTNTEAFF. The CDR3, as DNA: TGTGCCAGCAGCCGGGACACAAACACTGAAGCTTTCTTT.

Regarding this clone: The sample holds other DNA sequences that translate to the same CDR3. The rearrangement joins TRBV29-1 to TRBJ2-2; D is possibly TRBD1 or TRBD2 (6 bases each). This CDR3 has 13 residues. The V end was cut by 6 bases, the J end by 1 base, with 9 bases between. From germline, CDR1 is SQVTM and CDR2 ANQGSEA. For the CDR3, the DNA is TGCAGCGTCGCGGGACAGAACACCGGGGAGCTGTTTTTT. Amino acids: CSVAGQNTGELFF.

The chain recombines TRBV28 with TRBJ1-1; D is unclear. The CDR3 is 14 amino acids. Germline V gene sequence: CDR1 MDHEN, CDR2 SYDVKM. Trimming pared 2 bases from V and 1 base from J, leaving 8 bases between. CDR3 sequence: CASSLRLTNTEAFF. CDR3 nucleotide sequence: TGTGCCAGCAGTTTACGACTAACGAACACTGAAGCTTTCTTT.

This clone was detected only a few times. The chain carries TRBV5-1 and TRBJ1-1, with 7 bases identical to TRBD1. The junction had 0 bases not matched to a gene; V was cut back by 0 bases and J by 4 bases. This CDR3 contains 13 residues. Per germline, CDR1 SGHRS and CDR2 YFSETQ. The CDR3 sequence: CASSLDRGTEAFF. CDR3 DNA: TGCGCCAGCAGCTTGGACAGGGGCACTGAAGCTTTCTTT. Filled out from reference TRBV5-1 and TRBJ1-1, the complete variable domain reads KAGVTQTPRYLIKTRGQQVTLSCSPISGHRSVSWYQQTPGQGLQFLFEYFSETQRNKGNFPGRFSGRQFSNSRSEMNVSTLELGDSALYLCASSLDRGTEAFFGQGTRLTVV.

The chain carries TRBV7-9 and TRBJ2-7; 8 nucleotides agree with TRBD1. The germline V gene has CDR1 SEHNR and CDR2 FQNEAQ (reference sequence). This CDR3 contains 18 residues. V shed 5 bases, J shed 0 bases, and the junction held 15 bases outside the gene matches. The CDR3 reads CASSRQGPGTGLSYEQYF. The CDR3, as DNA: TGTGCCAGCAGCAGACAAGGTCCCGGGACAGGCCTCTCCTACGAGCAGTACTTC.

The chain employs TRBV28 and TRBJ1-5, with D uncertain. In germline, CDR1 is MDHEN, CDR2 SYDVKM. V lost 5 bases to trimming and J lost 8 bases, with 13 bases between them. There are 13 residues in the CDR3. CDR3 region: CASSQDGSEPQHF. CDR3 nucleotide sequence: TGTGCCAGCAGTCAAGATGGGTCCGAGCCCCAGCATTTT.

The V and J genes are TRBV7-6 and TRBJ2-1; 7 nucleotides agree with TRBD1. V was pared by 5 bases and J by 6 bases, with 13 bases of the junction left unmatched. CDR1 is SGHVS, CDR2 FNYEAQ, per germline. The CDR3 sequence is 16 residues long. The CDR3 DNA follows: TGTGCCAGCAGCCTAATCGTTAGGACAGGCGCCAATGAGCAGTTCTTC. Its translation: CASSLIVRTGANEQFF.

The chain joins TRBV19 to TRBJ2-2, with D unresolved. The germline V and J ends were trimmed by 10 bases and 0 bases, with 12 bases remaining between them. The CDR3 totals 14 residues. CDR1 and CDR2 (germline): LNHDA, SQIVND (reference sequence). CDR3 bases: TGTGCCACTACGTCACATTCGAACACCGGGGAGCTGTTTTTT. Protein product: CATTSHSNTGELFF. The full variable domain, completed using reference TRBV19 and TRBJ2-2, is DGGITQSPKYLFRKEGQNVTLSCEQNLNHDAMYWYRQDPGQGLRLIYYSQIVNDFQKGDIAEGYSVSREKKESFPLTVTSAQKNPTAFYLCATTSHSNTGELFFGEGSRLTVL.

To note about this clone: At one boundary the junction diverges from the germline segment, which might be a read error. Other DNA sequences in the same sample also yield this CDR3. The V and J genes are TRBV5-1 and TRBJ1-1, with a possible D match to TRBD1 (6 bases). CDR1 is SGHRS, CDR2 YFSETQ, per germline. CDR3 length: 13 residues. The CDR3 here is CASSLQGNTEAFF. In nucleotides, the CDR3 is TGCGCCAGTAGCTTACAGGGGAACACTGAAGCTTTCTTT. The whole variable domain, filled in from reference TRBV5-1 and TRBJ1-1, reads KAGVTQTPRYLIKTRGQQVTLSCSPISGHRSVSWYQQTPGQGLQFLFEYFSETQRNKGNFPGRFSGRQFSNSRSEMNVSTLELGDSALYLCASSLQGNTEAFFGQGTRLTVV.

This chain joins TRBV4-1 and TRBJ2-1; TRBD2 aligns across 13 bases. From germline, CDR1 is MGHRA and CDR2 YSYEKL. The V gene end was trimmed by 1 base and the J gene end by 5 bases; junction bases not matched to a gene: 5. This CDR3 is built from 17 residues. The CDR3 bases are TGCGCCAGCAGCCAAGTGGGACTAGCGGGGAACGACAATGAGCAGTTCTTC. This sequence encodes CASSQVGLAGNDNEQFF.

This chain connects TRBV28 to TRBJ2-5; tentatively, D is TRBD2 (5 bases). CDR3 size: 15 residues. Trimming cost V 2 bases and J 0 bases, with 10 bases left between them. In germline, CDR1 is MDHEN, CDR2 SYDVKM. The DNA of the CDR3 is TGTGCCAGCAGTTTACCAAGGACTTACCAAGAGACCCAGTACTTC. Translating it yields CASSLPRTYQETQYF.

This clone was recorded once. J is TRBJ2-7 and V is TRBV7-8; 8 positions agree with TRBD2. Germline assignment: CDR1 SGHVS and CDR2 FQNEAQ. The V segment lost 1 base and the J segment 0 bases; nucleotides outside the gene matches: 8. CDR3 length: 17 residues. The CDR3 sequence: CASSLVRMSGSSYEQYF. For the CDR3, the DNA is TGTGCCAGCAGCTTAGTACGTATGAGCGGGAGCTCCTACGAGCAGTACTTC.